This T cell receptor beta chain was sequenced for a study of molecular identifiers for immune sequencing clone quantification. This clonotype was seen ten or more times. Each CDR3 protein gets one entry after TCRdb re-called the PCR reads with MiXCR. The table lists 85,000 to 95,000 distinct CDR3 sequences, around 19% of them singletons, with roughly 0.8% in the top ten. CDR1 and CDR2 (germline): SGHVS, FNYEAQ. There are 13 residues in the CDR3. The ends were cut back, 6 bases at V and 0 bases at J, with 3 bases in the middle. Sequenced: naive CD8+ T cells from blood, with Jurkat cell RNA spiked in. Subset reported: FACS-sorted CD8+CD4-CCR7+CD45RA+ naive T cells. V gene TRBV7-6 combines with J gene TRBJ2-6; D ambiguous. The TCR sequence derives from a human donor in good health. Some libraries in this study had Jurkat cell RNA spiked in. The CDR3 region has the DNA TGTGCCAGCAGTAGCTCTGGGGCCAACGTCCTGACTTTC. Translated, it gives CASSSSGANVLTF.